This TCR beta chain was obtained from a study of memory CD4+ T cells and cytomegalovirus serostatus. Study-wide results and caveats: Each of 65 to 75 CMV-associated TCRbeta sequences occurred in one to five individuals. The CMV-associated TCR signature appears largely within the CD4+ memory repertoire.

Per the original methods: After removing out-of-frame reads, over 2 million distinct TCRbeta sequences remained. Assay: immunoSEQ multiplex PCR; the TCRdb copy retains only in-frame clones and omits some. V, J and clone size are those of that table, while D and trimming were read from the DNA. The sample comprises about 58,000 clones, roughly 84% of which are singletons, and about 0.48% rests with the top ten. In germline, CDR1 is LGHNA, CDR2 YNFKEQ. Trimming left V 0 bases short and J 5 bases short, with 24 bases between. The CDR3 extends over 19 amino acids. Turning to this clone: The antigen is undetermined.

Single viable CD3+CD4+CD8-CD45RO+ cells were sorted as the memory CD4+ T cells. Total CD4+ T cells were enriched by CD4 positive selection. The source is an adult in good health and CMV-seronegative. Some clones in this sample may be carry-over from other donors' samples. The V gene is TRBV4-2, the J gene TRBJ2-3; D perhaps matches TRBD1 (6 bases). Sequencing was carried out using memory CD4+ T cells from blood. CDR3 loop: CASSQELRMLSGAQDTQYF. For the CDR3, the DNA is TGTGCCAGCAGCCAAGAATTGCGAATGTTGTCAGGGGCTCAAGATACGCAGTATTTT.